This T cell receptor beta chain was sequenced for a study of regulatory T cells in long-lasting Graves disease. The sample's time point: newly diagnosed GD, antithyroid drugs for less than 3 months. The TCR library was prepared using RNA isolated from PBMCs. It was an endocrinology department in Xi'an, China, that provided the patients. This clonotype was found many times. No antigen is known for it. Germline V CDR1 and CDR2: KGHSH, LQKENI. The CDR3 is 16 residues long. V was clipped by 0 bases and J by 4 bases; unmatched bases: 8. General study findings and limits: Samples came from peripheral blood alone, without thyroid tissue. TCR diversity was lower in persistent Graves' patients than in newly diagnosed ones. Newly diagnosed patients shared approximately 1,000 public clonotypes; persistent patients shared more than 2,500.

Sequencing libraries for TCR beta were prepared with iRepertoire HTBI primers and Arm-PCR of CDR3 regions. Using its own MiXCR run on the multiplex PCR reads, TCRdb lists one record per CDR3 protein. This sample has about 300,000 distinct CDR3 sequences; 18% occur once, and the top ten carry about 40%. This sequence was found in a female donor with Graves disease. This sample comprised peripheral blood mononuclear cells (PBMCs), obtained at new diagnosis, from a patient treated with antithyroid drugs. The chain has TRBV18 and TRBJ1-1; 7 bases agree with TRBD1. CDR3 DNA sequence: TGTGCCAGCTCACCACCTGTGACAGGGTCTGGCACTGAAGCTTTCTTT. It codes for CASSPPVTGSGTEAFF.